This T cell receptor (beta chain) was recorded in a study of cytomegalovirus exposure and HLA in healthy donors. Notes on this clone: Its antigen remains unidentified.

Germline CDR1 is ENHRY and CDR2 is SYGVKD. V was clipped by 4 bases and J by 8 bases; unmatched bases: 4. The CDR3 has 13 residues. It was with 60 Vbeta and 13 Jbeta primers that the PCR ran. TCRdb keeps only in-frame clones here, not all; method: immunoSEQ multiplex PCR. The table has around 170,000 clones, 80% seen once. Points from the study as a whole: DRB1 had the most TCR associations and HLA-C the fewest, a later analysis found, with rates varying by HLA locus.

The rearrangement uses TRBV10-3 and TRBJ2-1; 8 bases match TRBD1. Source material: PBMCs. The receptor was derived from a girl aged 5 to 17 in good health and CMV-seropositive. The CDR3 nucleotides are TGTGCCATCAGTGCCCAGGGGGCTTATGAGCAGTTCTTC. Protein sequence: CAISAQGAYEQFF.